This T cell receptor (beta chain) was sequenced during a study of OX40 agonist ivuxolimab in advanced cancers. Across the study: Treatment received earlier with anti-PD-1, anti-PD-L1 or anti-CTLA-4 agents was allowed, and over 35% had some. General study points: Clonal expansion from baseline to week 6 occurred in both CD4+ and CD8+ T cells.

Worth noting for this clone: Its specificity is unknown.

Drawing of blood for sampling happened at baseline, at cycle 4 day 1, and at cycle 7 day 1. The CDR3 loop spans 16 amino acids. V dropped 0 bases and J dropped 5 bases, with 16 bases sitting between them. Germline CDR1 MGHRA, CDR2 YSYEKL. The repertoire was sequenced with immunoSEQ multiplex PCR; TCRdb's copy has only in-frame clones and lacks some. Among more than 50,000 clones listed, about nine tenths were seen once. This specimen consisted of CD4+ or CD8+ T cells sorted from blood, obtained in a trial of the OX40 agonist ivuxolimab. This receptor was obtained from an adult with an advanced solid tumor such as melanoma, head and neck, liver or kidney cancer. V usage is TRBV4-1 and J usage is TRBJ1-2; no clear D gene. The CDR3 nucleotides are TGCGCCAGCAGCCAAGAATCCACGGAGGTCCGTTATGGCTACACCTTC. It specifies CASSQESTEVRYGYTF.